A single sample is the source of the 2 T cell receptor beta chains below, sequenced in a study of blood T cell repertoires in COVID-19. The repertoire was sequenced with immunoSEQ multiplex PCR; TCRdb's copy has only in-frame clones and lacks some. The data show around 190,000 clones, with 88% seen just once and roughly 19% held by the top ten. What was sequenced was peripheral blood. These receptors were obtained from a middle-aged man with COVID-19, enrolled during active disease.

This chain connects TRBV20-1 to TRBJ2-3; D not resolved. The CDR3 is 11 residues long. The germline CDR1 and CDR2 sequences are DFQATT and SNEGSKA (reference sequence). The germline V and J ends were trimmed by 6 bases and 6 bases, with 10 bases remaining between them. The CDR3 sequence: CSAADTDTQYF. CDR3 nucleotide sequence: TGCAGTGCGGCAGACACGGATACGCAGTATTTT.

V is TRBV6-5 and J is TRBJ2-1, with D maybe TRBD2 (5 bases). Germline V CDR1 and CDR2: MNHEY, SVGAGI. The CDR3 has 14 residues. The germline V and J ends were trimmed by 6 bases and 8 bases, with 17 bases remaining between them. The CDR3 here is CASRKARSGDEQFF. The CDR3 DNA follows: TGTGCCAGCAGAAAAGCTAGGTCCGGGGATGAGCAGTTCTTC.